The present T cell receptor (beta chain) was sequenced within a study of blood T cell repertoires in COVID-19. Produced via immunoSEQ multiplex PCR; TCRdb's table is partial and in-frame only. The table records approximately 220,000 clones, around nine tenths of them present only once. Trimming took off 5 bases at V and 3 bases at J, with 18 bases between the two ends. The CDR3 is made up of 15 amino acids. CDR1 SGHNT and CDR2 YYREEE come from the germline V gene (reference sequence). Sequencing was done on a sample of peripheral blood. V is TRBV5-4 and J is TRBJ2-7, with D perhaps TRBD1 (6 bases). This clonotype originated in a man between 60 and 75 years old who had recovered from COVID-19. The CDR3 DNA reads as TGTGCCAGCAGTCAACAGGGAGCTCGGGGCTACGAGCAGTACTTC. It is translated as CASSQQGARGYEQYF.